What follows is one T cell receptor beta chain and its context. The data belong to a study of T cell changes during pregnancy in multiple sclerosis. Assay used: immunoSEQ multiplex PCR; TCRdb lists only in-frame clones, some missing. The data contain 49,000 or so clones, 90% to 95% of them singletons. The receptor comes from a female donor with multiple sclerosis, enrolled in a pregnancy study. The sample in question was CD8+ T cells from peripheral blood mononuclear cells, obtained before pregnancy.

The CDR3 sequence is CSVDRPPNGHLYGYTF. CDR3 DNA: TGCAGCGTTGACAGACCTCCTAACGGACACCTCTATGGCTACACCTTC. V and J are TRBV29-1 and TRBJ1-2, with TRBD1 as a possible D gene (5 bases). Trimming stripped 3 bases from V and 4 bases from J, with 21 bases between. The CDR3 runs to 16 residues. Germline CDR1 reads SQVTM; CDR2 reads ANQGSEA.